Presented here are 27 T cell receptor beta chains from one specimen sequenced in a study of beta chain features in type 1 diabetes. Expressed TCRB transcripts were sequenced because the isolated RNA had all been reverse transcribed beforehand. Generated by immunoSEQ multiplex PCR, the TCRdb table keeps only in-frame clones and is missing some. The sample shows fewer than 20,000 clones, 55% of them seen only once. The sequencing sample was made of stem cell memory CD4+ T cells from blood. The receptors here all came from a woman aged 18-29 years in good health.

This chain joins TRBV5-4 and TRBJ2-5; 9 bases map to TRBD1. Germline V gene sequence: CDR1 SGHNT, CDR2 YYREEE (reference sequence). Trimming cost V 5 bases and J 4 bases; bases outside gene matches: 9. The CDR3 contains 15 residues. CDR3 in amino acids: CASRVGQGRSETQYF. The CDR3 DNA reads as TGTGCCAGCAGAGTGGGACAGGGACGTTCAGAGACCCAGTACTTC.

The CDR3 spells CASSPGGTQYF. CDR3 DNA sequence: TGTGCCAGCAGTCCCGGGGGTACGCAGTATTTT. The chain employs TRBV6-5 and TRBJ2-3; tentatively, D is TRBD2 (6 bases). CDR3 length: 11 amino acids. Looked up from germline, CDR1 is MNHEY and CDR2 is SVGAGI. The V gene lost 5 bases and the J gene lost 8 bases, with 8 bases spanning the gap.

The chain employs TRBV9 and TRBJ2-5, with a possible D match to TRBD2 (6 bases). The CDR3 loop spans 15 amino acids. V lost 0 bases and J 5 bases, leaving 14 bases between the germline ends. Germline V gives CDR1 SGDLS, CDR2 YYNGEE. The CDR3 reads CASSVGAGGSETQYF. CDR3 coding DNA: TGTGCCAGCAGCGTAGGAGCGGGCGGCTCCGAGACCCAGTACTTC.

This chain links TRBV10-3 with TRBJ2-3; TRBD2 might be the D (6 bases). V shed 5 bases and J shed 3 bases, with 9 bases lying between them. CDR3 length: 13 residues. Germline V gene lookup returns CDR1 ENHRY and CDR2 SYGVKD. The CDR3 protein is CAISRGLTDTQYF. CDR3 in DNA: TGTGCCATCAGTAGGGGACTTACAGATACGCAGTATTTT.

The gene calls are TRBV9 and TRBJ2-6; no definite D call. V gave up 4 bases and J gave up 0 bases, with 8 bases separating them. The germline CDR1 and CDR2 sequences are SGDLS and YYNGEE. CDR3 length equals 15 residues. This chain's CDR3 is CASSSRFSGANVLTF. CDR3 sequence (DNA): TGTGCCAGCAGCTCTAGATTCTCTGGGGCCAACGTCCTGACTTTC. The variable domain in full, with the rest retrieved from reference TRBV9 and TRBJ2-6, is DSGVTQTPKHLITATGQRVTLRCSPRSGDLSVYWYQQSLDQGLQFLIQYYNGEERAKGNILERFSAQQFPDLHSELNLSSLELGDSALYFCASSSRFSGANVLTFGAGSRLTVL.

The chain joins TRBV5-6 to TRBJ2-7; 7 bases are a match to TRBD1. The CDR3 is 13 amino acids. Germline trimming cut 4 bases from V and 5 bases from J; bases unmatched to any gene: 6. Germline V gives CDR1 SGHDT, CDR2 YYEEEE. CDR3 protein: CASSPAGTDEQYF. The CDR3 nucleotides read TGTGCCAGCAGCCCGGCCGGGACAGACGAGCAGTACTTC.

This clone was picked up a small number of times. The gene calls are TRBV10-3 and TRBJ2-3, with a possible D match to TRBD2 (6 bases). This CDR3 is 15 amino acids long. Germline V gene sequence: CDR1 ENHRY, CDR2 SYGVKD. Trimming stripped 8 bases from V and 4 bases from J, with 19 bases between. The DNA of the CDR3 is TGTGCCATCGGCGAATGGCGGGAACCCCCAGATACGCAGTATTTT. Translating it yields CAIGEWREPPDTQYF.

The V call is TRBV19, the J call TRBJ2-2; D unclear. Germline CDR1 reads LNHDA; CDR2 reads SQIVND (reference sequence). V was trimmed by 6 bases and J by 3 bases, leaving 11 bases between them. This CDR3 spans 14 amino acids. As DNA, the CDR3 is TGTGCCAGTAGCCTGACTCTTTACACCGGGGAGCTGTTTTTT. Protein product: CASSLTLYTGELFF.

The sample holds a few counts of this clone. This rearrangement joins TRBV5-1 to TRBJ2-7; 8 bases match TRBD1. The germline gives CDR1 SGHRS, CDR2 YFSETQ. After removal of 0 bases from V and 6 bases from J, the junction contained 8 bases not matched to a gene. The CDR3 runs 15 residues. Here the CDR3 reads CASSLEQGAILEQYF. CDR3 DNA sequence: TGCGCCAGCAGCTTGGAGCAGGGGGCGATACTCGAGCAGTACTTC.

The chain has TRBV9 and TRBJ2-3; a weak D match, TRBD2 (6 bases). This CDR3 comprises 15 residues. V gave up 4 bases and J gave up 3 bases, with 15 bases separating them. CDR1 and CDR2 (germline): SGDLS, YYNGEE. CDR3 in amino acids: CASSSGLGRTDTQYF. The CDR3 nucleotides are TGTGCCAGCAGCTCGGGACTGGGGAGGACAGATACGCAGTATTTT.

This clone appeared a single time. The chain carries TRBV5-1 and TRBJ2-5; 7 positions match TRBD1. The J segment lost 2 bases and the V segment lost 7 bases, leaving 5 bases of the junction unmatched. The CDR3 extends over 13 amino acids. CDR1 SGHRS and CDR2 YFSETQ come from the germline V gene. CDR3 sequence: CASVKGAQETQYF. CDR3 DNA: TGCGCCAGCGTCAAGGGGGCACAAGAGACCCAGTACTTC.

This clone was seen a few times. The rearrangement uses TRBV5-4 and TRBJ2-7, with 9 bases matching TRBD1. There are 14 residues in the CDR3. The germline CDR1 and CDR2 sequences are SGHNT and YYREEE (reference sequence). V was pared by 4 bases and J by 4 bases, with 6 bases of the junction left unmatched. As DNA, the CDR3 is TGTGCCAGCAGCAACTCCGGGACAGGGTACGAGCAGTACTTC. This gives the protein CASSNSGTGYEQYF.

This clone has a handful of counts. The CDR3 is CASTPTGWDRDSYEQYF. CDR3 DNA sequence: TGTGCCAGCACTCCAACAGGATGGGACAGGGATTCCTACGAGCAGTACTTC. The chain links TRBV28 to TRBJ2-7; 9 positions agree with TRBD1. J was trimmed by 1 base and V by 7 bases; bases with no gene match: 14. Germline CDR1 and CDR2: MDHEN and SYDVKM. The CDR3 is 17 amino acids.

The chain couples TRBV6-5 to TRBJ1-2, with TRBD1 identical over 9 bases. V shed 0 bases and J 3 bases; nucleotides not matched to a gene: 5. Germline V gene lookup returns CDR1 MNHEY and CDR2 SVGAGI. The CDR3 has 16 residues. CDR3 in amino acids: CASSYSGQGRYYGYTF. In DNA, the CDR3 is TGTGCCAGCAGTTACTCGGGACAGGGACGTTACTATGGCTACACCTTC.

This clone was picked up a small number of times. This chain connects TRBV5-4 to TRBJ2-5; a possible D gene is TRBD2 (6 bases). Germline lookup yields CDR1 SGHNT and CDR2 YYREEE (reference sequence). The CDR3 covers 14 residues. V dropped 6 bases and J dropped 2 bases, with 14 bases sitting between them. CDR3 DNA: TGTGCCAGCACGGCGGGGCTCTTACAAGAGACCCAGTACTTC. Protein product: CASTAGLLQETQYF.

The rearrangement uses TRBV9 and TRBJ2-7; D perhaps matches TRBD2 (6 bases). This CDR3 is 16 amino acids long. Germline CDR1 SGDLS, CDR2 YYNGEE. V was pared by 0 bases and J by 2 bases, with 15 bases between. The CDR3 here is CASSVAPGSSTYEQYF. The CDR3 DNA reads TGTGCCAGCAGCGTAGCTCCCGGGAGTTCAACCTACGAGCAGTACTTC.

The V and J genes are TRBV7-2 and TRBJ1-1, with 10 bases identical to TRBD1. The CDR3 consists of 16 residues. CDR1 and CDR2 (germline): SGHTA, FQGNSA. The junction had 11 bases not matched to a gene; V was cut back by 5 bases and J by 5 bases. CDR3 loop: CASSPGTGAPRTEAFF. CDR3 DNA sequence: TGTGCCAGCAGCCCTGGGACAGGGGCCCCGAGGACTGAAGCTTTCTTT.

The V call is TRBV2, the J call TRBJ2-3; D gene uncertain. The CDR3 is made up of 15 amino acids. V lost 2 bases, J lost 0 bases, and 9 bases lay in between. Germline CDR1 SNHLY, CDR2 FYNNEI. CDR3 bases: TGTGCCAGCAGTGAAAGAGGAGTCAGCACAGATACGCAGTATTTT. It specifies CASSERGVSTDTQYF.

There are a few counts of this clone. The V gene is TRBV5-5, the J gene TRBJ2-1, with TRBD2 identical over 8 bases. The germline V gene has CDR1 SGHKS and CDR2 YYEKEE (reference sequence). CDR3 length equals 12 residues. V shed 1 base, J shed 10 bases, and the junction held 1 base outside the gene matches. The CDR3 protein is CASSLSGGEQFF. The CDR3 nucleotides read TGTGCCAGCAGCTTGTCGGGAGGGGAGCAGTTCTTC. The full variable domain, rest sourced from reference TRBV5-5 and TRBJ2-1, is DAGVTQSPTHLIKTRGQQVTLRCSPISGHKSVSWYQQVLGQGPQFIFQYYEKEERGRGNFPDRFSARQFPNYSSELNVNALLLGDSALYLCASSLSGGEQFFGPGTRLTVL.

This chain links TRBV7-2 with TRBJ2-6; D perhaps matches TRBD1 (5 bases). The CDR3 runs to 15 residues. With 5 bases removed from V and 4 bases from J, the gap between germline ends came to 12 bases. Germline V gene data show CDR1 as SGHTA and CDR2 as FQGNSA. In DNA form, the CDR3 reads TGTGCCAGCAGCCCAGGGTTTCCGGGGGCCAACGTCCTGACTTTC. Protein: CASSPGFPGANVLTF.

The V call is TRBV5-5, the J call TRBJ2-2, with 11 bases that match TRBD1. Germline V gene lookup returns CDR1 SGHKS and CDR2 YYEKEE (reference sequence). The V segment lost 1 base and the J segment 3 bases; nucleotides outside the gene matches: 2. This CDR3 has 16 amino acids. DNA for the CDR3: TGTGCCAGCAGCTTGTGGACAGGGGGCTACACCGGGGAGCTGTTTTTT. Residues: CASSLWTGGYTGELFF.

The chain recombines TRBV7-2 with TRBJ1-2, with 9 bases lining up with TRBD1. Germline loops: CDR1 SGHTA, CDR2 FQGNSA. Losses at the gene ends were 5 bases for V and 4 bases for J; bases not matched to a gene: 2. The CDR3 sequence is 13 residues long. The CDR3 region has the DNA TGTGCCAGCAGCGCGGACAGGGGCTATGGCTACACCTTC. Translation gives CASSADRGYGYTF.

The chain carries TRBV7-8 and TRBJ2-7; 7 bases match TRBD1. This CDR3 is built from 13 residues. From germline, CDR1 is SGHVS and CDR2 FQNEAQ. Trimming took 1 base from V and 6 from J; bases not matched to a gene: 3. The DNA for the CDR3 is TGTGCCAGCAGCTTAGTCACAGGGGCCGAGCAGTACTTC. It translates to CASSLVTGAEQYF.

This clone showed up just a few times. V is TRBV30 and J is TRBJ2-7; D unresolved. Trimming pared 5 bases from V and 4 bases from J, leaving 12 bases between. The germline V gene encodes CDR1 GTSNPN and CDR2 SVGIG (reference sequence). The CDR3 totals 12 residues. CDR3 amino acids: CAWAPRQYEQYF. In DNA form, the CDR3 reads TGTGCCTGGGCCCCGCGGCAGTACGAGCAGTACTTC.

In its sample, this clone was seen a few times. The CDR3 loop is CASSGQARWETEAFF. For the CDR3, the DNA is TGTGCCAGCTCCGGACAGGCCCGATGGGAGACTGAAGCTTTCTTT. The chain is built from TRBV2 and TRBJ1-1; 7 nucleotides align to TRBD1. The germline CDR1 and CDR2 sequences are SNHLY and FYNNEI. V dropped 8 bases and J dropped 5; count of bases not matched to a gene: 14. The CDR3 is 15 amino acids.

The J gene is TRBJ1-5, the V gene TRBV5-1; 7 positions agree with TRBD1. Trimming cost V 2 bases and J 3 bases; bases outside gene matches: 5. In germline, CDR1 is SGHRS, CDR2 YFSETQ. This CDR3 is 15 amino acids long. CDR3 loop: CASSFTGQPNQPQHF. CDR3 DNA sequence: TGCGCCAGCAGCTTTACGGGACAGCCCAATCAGCCCCAGCATTTT.

The V and J genes are TRBV6-1 and TRBJ1-1; D gene ambiguous. Germline CDR1 reads MNHNS; CDR2 reads SASEGT. V was shortened by 8 bases and J by 0 bases, with 13 bases between the two germline ends. CDR3 length: 14 residues. The CDR3 protein is CASRRAELNTEAFF. CDR3 coding DNA: TGTGCCAGCCGGCGGGCAGAACTGAACACTGAAGCTTTCTTT.